The 2 T cell receptor beta chains listed next were all sequenced from one sample in a study of blood T cell repertoires in COVID-19. Here immunoSEQ multiplex PCR was the method, and the copy in TCRdb shows in-frame clones only, minus some. The data show 250,000 to 350,000 clones, roughly 83% seen once. Sequencing was done on a sample of peripheral blood. The receptors were gathered from a woman aged 45-60 years with acute or convalescent COVID-19.

V gene TRBV28 combines with J gene TRBJ1-5, with 9 bases identical to TRBD1. The CDR3 is 14 residues long. Per the germline V gene, CDR1 is MDHEN and CDR2 is SYDVKM. With V trimmed by 7 bases and J by 5 bases, 6 bases remained unmatched. This chain's CDR3 is CASTEDRGYQPQHF. The CDR3 nucleotides are TGTGCCAGCACCGAGGACAGGGGATATCAGCCCCAGCATTTT.

The chain links TRBV5-8 to TRBJ1-5, with 7 bases aligning to TRBD1. The CDR3 runs to 15 residues. J was trimmed by 4 bases and V by 3 bases; bases with no gene match: 7. The germline CDR1 and CDR2 sequences are SGHTS and YDEGEE. The DNA of the CDR3 is TGTGCCAGCAGCTCGGGGACAGCCATAAATCAGCCCCAGCATTTT. Translated: CASSSGTAINQPQHF.